This TCR beta chain was found in a study of T cells in Graves' hyperthyroidism and ophthalmopathy. V was pared by 4 bases and J by 9 bases, with 18 bases between. Germline V CDR1 and CDR2: SGHVS, FNYEAQ. CDR3 length: 14 amino acids. RNA transcripts yielded amplified TCR beta CDR3 regions. HTBI primers drove first-round RT-PCR of the TCR CDR3. TCRdb ran MiXCR on the multiplex PCR reads and lists one entry per CDR3 protein. The sample lists 660,000 or so distinct CDR3 sequences, about 45% occurring once. Uncontrolled infection, other autoimmune disease, pregnancy and lactation each barred patients from inclusion.

This chain links TRBV7-6 with TRBJ1-1, with TRBD1 as a possible D gene (5 bases). The specimen was peripheral blood or thyroid tissue (not recorded which). The clonotype was recovered from an adult man with Graves' disease, either hyperthyroidism or ophthalmopathy (not recorded which). The CDR3: CASSSLATVPQAFF. Written as DNA, the CDR3 is TGTGCCAGCAGCTCCCTTGCGACAGTTCCTCAAGCTTTCTTT. Full variable domain (rest looked up from reference TRBV7-6 and TRBJ1-1): GAGVSQSPRYKVTKRGQDVALRCDPISGHVSLYWYRQALGQGPEFLTYFNYEAQQDKSGLPNDRFSAERPEGSISTLTIQRTEQRDSAMYRCASSSLATVPQAFFGQGTRLTVV.